These 12 T cell receptor beta chains were all obtained from the same sample, sequenced in a study of T-cell reconstitution after alpha-beta-depleted transplantation in children. Preparing the TCRbeta library involved the use of unique molecular identifiers. TCRdb processed the PCR reads anew with MiXCR; each CDR3 protein has one entry. The sample holds approximately 50,000 distinct CDR3 sequences, about 5% seen once. This specimen consisted of PBMCs, mostly from graft donor cells, obtained 60 days after TCRalphabeta/CD19-depleted stem cell transplant. The receptor set was obtained from a female patient aged 2 to 10 who had a stem cell transplant for aplastic anemia, so the T cells may come from the graft donor.

Ten or more counts support this clonotype. V is TRBV2 and J is TRBJ2-1, with TRBD2 as a possible D gene (6 bases). Trimming removed 2 bases from V and 2 bases from J, with 7 bases in between. The CDR3 has 14 amino acids. Germline assignment: CDR1 SNHLY and CDR2 FYNNEI. The CDR3 DNA reads TGTGCCAGCAGTGAATGGGGGGCCTACAATGAGCAGTTCTTC. Its protein is CASSEWGAYNEQFF.

This clonotype was counted ten times or more. The chain has TRBV20-1 and TRBJ2-7, with 8 bases aligning to TRBD2. Trimming at V came to 6 bases and at J to 5 bases, leaving 15 bases not matched to a gene. The germline V gene has CDR1 DFQATT and CDR2 SNEGSKA (reference sequence). The CDR3 totals 15 residues. CDR3 sequence reads: CSALKGGTSGNEQYF. In DNA form, the CDR3 reads TGCAGTGCCCTGAAAGGTGGGACTAGTGGTAACGAGCAGTACTTC.

This clonotype was counted at least ten times. The rearrangement joins TRBV7-9 to TRBJ2-7; 8 bases map to TRBD1. This CDR3 region has 15 residues. With V trimmed by 6 bases and J by 4 bases, 11 bases remained unmatched. Per germline, CDR1 SEHNR and CDR2 FQNEAQ (reference sequence). The CDR3 DNA reads TGTGCCAGCAGACAACTAGGGACAGGTGTTTACGAGCAGTACTTC. Protein: CASRQLGTGVYEQYF.

This clonotype was counted at least ten times. The chain has TRBV12-3 or TRBV12-4 and TRBJ2-2, with a tentative D call TRBD1 (6 bases). This CDR3 spans 15 amino acids. The V end was cut by 6 bases, the J end by 1 base, with 12 bases between. The CDR3 DNA reads TGTGCCAGCAGGGACAGACAGGAGAACACCGGGGAGCTGTTTTTT. It translates to CASRDRQENTGELFF.

This clonotype has a count of ten or more. The chain uses TRBV7-8 and TRBJ1-5; no definite D call. The CDR3 extends over 14 amino acids. V was shortened by 4 bases and J by 7 bases, with 14 bases between the two germline ends. CDR1 and CDR2 from the germline V gene are SGHVS and FQNEAQ. In DNA form, the CDR3 reads TGTGCCAGCAGCTCGGTGGTAGGAGGACAGCCCCAGCATTTT. Protein sequence: CASSSVVGGQPQHF.

This clonotype occurred many times. J is TRBJ2-5 and V is TRBV7-2; 11 nucleotides match TRBD2. Germline trimming cut 4 bases from V and 7 bases from J; bases unmatched to any gene: 5. There are 14 residues in the CDR3. In germline, CDR1 is SGHTA, CDR2 FQGNSA. The CDR3 nucleotides are TGTGCCAGCAGCTCGACTAGCGGGGATTGGACCCAGTACTTC. Protein product: CASSSTSGDWTQYF.

This clonotype was counted at least ten times. CDR3 DNA: TGCAGTGCCGAACATTTAATCCCCTATGGCTACACCTTC. Its translation is CSAEHLIPYGYTF. The rearrangement links TRBV20-1 to TRBJ1-2; unclear D gene. V was pared by 6 bases and J by 4 bases, with 15 bases between. CDR1 DFQATT and CDR2 SNEGSKA come from the germline V gene (reference sequence). The CDR3 is 13 residues long.

The chain employs TRBV6-1 and TRBJ2-6, with D possibly TRBD1 on 7 matching bases. The germline V gene encodes CDR1 MNHNS and CDR2 SASEGT. V shed 7 bases and J shed 3 bases, with 16 bases lying between them. The CDR3 has 16 amino acids. The CDR3 sequence: CASTGRGTGGANVLTF. In nucleotides, the CDR3 is TGTGCCAGCACGGGCAGGGGGACTGGTGGGGCCAACGTCCTGACTTTC.

This clonotype was counted many times. The CDR3 reads CASSRPGRPSYEQYF. In DNA, the CDR3 is TGTGCCAGCAGTCGACCGGGACGTCCTTCCTACGAGCAGTACTTC. This rearrangement joins TRBV28 to TRBJ2-7, with D perhaps being TRBD1 or TRBD2 (5 bases each). The CDR3 is 15 amino acids. CDR1 and CDR2 from the germline V gene are MDHEN and SYDVKM. Between the trimmed V and J ends, which lost 5 bases and 1 base, there was a span of 15 bases.

In this sample, this clonotype turned up a few times. This sequence joins TRBV7-9 and TRBJ2-4; no clear D gene. Germline CDR1 reads SEHNR; CDR2 reads FQNEAQ (reference sequence). The CDR3 has 14 residues. V was clipped by 2 bases and J by 7 bases, with 12 bases between them. The DNA for the CDR3 is TGTGCCAGCAGCTTAACTTCCCCCGGTAACATTCAGTACTTC. Protein product: CASSLTSPGNIQYF.

This clonotype appeared many times. V is TRBV18 and J is TRBJ1-3; possibly TRBD1 for D (5 bases). Trimming pared 0 bases from V and 1 base from J, leaving 10 bases between. This CDR3 spans 16 amino acids. Germline V lookup: CDR1 KGHSH, CDR2 LQKENI. The CDR3 is CASSPPGVTSGNTIYF. In DNA, the CDR3 is TGTGCCAGCTCACCACCGGGGGTAACTTCTGGAAACACCATATATTTT.

This clonotype was found many times. The chain joins TRBV29-1 to TRBJ2-2; D may be TRBD1 (6 bases). Trimming removed 2 bases from V and 4 bases from J, with 14 bases in between. This CDR3 has 15 amino acids. Per the germline V gene, CDR1 is SQVTM and CDR2 is ANQGSEA. CDR3 DNA: TGCAGCGTTGAACGGGCAGGGGCGGGCACCGGGGAGCTGTTTTTT. Residues: CSVERAGAGTGELFF.